This T cell receptor (beta chain) was retrieved from a study of blood T cell repertoires in COVID-19. The overall study: Acute-phase and convalescent COVID-19 samples originated in the United States, Italy and Spain. The analysed material was cDNA or gDNA that came from T cells, B-cell-depleted T cells, or PBMCs.

In the original workflow: Nucleated cell counts were estimated from reference gene primer amplification. Some clones are missing from TCRdb's copy, which holds only in-frame ones; the method was immunoSEQ multiplex PCR. V and J calls and clone size are as listed in that table; D and trimming were resolved from the DNA. The profile shows some 140,000 clones, 79% of them singletons. The clonotype comes from a man aged 60 to 69 with acute or convalescent COVID-19. What was sequenced was peripheral blood.

CDR3 nucleotide sequence: TGCGCCAGCAGAGGGGAAGGCCAAGAGACCCAGTACTTC. Its protein is CASRGEGQETQYF. The gene calls are TRBV4-1 and TRBJ2-5, with D possibly matching TRBD1 (5 bases). CDR1 and CDR2 (germline): MGHRA, YSYEKL. CDR3 length: 13 amino acids. The V and J ends lost 6 bases and 1 base respectively, with 9 bases between them.